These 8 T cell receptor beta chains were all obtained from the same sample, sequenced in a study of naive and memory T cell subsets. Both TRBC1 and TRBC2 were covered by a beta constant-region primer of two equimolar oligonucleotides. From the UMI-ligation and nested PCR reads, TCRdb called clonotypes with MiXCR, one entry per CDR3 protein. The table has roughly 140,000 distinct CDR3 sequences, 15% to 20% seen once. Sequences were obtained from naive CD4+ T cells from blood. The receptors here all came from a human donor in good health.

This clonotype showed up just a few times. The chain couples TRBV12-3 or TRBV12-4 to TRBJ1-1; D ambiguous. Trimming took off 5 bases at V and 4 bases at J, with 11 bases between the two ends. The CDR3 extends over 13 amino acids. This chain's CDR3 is CASSLRLGTEAFF. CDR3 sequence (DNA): TGTGCCAGCAGTCTAAGACTAGGCACTGAAGCTTTCTTT.

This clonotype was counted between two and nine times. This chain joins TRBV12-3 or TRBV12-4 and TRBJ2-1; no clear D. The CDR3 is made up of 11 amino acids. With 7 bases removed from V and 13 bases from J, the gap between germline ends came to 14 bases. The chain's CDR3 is CASTAGRRQFF. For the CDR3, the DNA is TGTGCCAGCACCGCTGGACGCAGACAGTTCTTC.

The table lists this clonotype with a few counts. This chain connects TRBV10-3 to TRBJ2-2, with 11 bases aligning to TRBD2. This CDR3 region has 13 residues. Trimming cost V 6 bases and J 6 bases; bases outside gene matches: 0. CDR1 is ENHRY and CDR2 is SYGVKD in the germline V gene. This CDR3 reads CAIRLAGAGELFF. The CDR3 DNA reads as TGTGCCATCAGACTAGCGGGAGCCGGGGAGCTGTTTTTT.

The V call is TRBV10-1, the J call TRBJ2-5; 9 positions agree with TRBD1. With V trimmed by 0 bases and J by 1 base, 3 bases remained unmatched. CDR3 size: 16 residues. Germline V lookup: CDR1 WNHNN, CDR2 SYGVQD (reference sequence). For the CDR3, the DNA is TGCGCCAGCAGTGAGTCTGCGACAGGGGGCCAAGAGACCCAGTACTTC. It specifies CASSESATGGQETQYF.

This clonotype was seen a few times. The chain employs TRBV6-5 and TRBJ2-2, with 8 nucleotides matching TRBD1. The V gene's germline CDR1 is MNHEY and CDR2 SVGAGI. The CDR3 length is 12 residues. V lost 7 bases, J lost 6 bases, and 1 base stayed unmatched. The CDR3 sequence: CASKQGAGELFF. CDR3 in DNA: TGTGCCAGCAAACAGGGGGCCGGGGAGCTGTTTTTT.

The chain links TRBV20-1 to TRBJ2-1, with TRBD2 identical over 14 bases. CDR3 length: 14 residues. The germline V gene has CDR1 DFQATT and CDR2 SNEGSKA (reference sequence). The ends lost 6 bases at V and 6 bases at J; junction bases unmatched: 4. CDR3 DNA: TGCAGTGCCGGGGGACTAGCGGGAGCCAATGAGCAGTTCTTC. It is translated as CSAGGLAGANEQFF.

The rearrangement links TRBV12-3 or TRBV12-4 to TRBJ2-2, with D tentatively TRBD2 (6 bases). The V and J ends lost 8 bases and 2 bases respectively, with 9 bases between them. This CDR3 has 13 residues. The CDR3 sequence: CASGDSNTGELFF. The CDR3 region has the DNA TGTGCCAGCGGGGACTCTAACACCGGGGAGCTGTTTTTT.

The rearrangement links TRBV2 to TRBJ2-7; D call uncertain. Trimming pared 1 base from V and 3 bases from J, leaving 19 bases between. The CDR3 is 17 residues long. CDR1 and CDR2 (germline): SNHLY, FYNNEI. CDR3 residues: CASSEGAGQDALYEQYF. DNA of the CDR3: TGTGCCAGCAGTGAAGGGGCCGGGCAGGACGCCCTCTACGAGCAGTACTTC.